These 25 T cell receptor beta chains came from one sample sequenced in a study of OX40 agonist ivuxolimab in advanced cancers. The data were produced by immunoSEQ multiplex PCR, yet TCRdb's version contains in-frame clones alone and is incomplete. The sample carries approximately 30,000 clones, 82% recorded once. The starting material was CD4+ or CD8+ T cells sorted from blood, obtained in a trial of the OX40 agonist ivuxolimab. The receptor source for this set is an adult with an advanced solid tumor such as melanoma, head and neck, liver or kidney cancer.

The rearrangement links TRBV7-9 to TRBJ2-1, with a tentative D call TRBD2 (6 bases). This CDR3 has 17 residues. Germline V CDR1 and CDR2: SEHNR, FQNEAQ (reference sequence). V was cut by 0 bases and J by 4 bases, with 16 bases left in between. The CDR3 nucleotides are TGTGCCAGCAGCTTAGCCCTGGCGCGGGGAGTGTACAATGAGCAGTTCTTC. Translated: CASSLALARGVYNEQFF.

The chain links TRBV9 to TRBJ2-3; D is unresolved. Trimming cost V 4 bases and J 3 bases, with 6 bases left between them. Germline V gives CDR1 SGDLS, CDR2 YYNGEE. This CDR3 spans 12 amino acids. Here the CDR3 reads CASSQGTDTQYF. CDR3 bases: TGTGCCAGCAGCCAAGGGACAGATACGCAGTATTTT.

The chain carries TRBV7-9 and TRBJ1-2; no clear D gene. The CDR3 runs to 13 residues. V lost 5 bases and J 0 bases, leaving 7 bases between the germline ends. The germline CDR1 and CDR2 sequences are SEHNR and FQNEAQ (reference sequence). CDR3 sequence: CASSPQANYGYTF. DNA for the CDR3: TGTGCCAGCAGCCCCCAGGCTAACTATGGCTACACCTTC.

This clone occurred once. The rearrangement uses TRBV28 and TRBJ2-5; D gene ambiguous. V was trimmed by 2 bases and J by 5 bases, leaving 9 bases between them. CDR3 length: 13 amino acids. Germline values: CDR1 MDHEN, CDR2 SYDVKM. CDR3 protein: CASSLGQLETQYF. Here the CDR3 DNA reads TGTGCCAGCAGTTTAGGGCAGCTCGAGACCCAGTACTTC.

In this sample, this clone turned up a few times. The genes are TRBV2 and TRBJ2-1; TRBD1 agrees at 9 bases. The CDR3 runs to 15 residues. J lost 1 base, V lost 8 bases, and 6 bases had no gene match. Germline V lookup: CDR1 SNHLY, CDR2 FYNNEI. Here the CDR3 reads CASAQQGASYNEQFF. CDR3 nucleotides: TGTGCCAGCGCACAACAGGGGGCGTCCTACAATGAGCAGTTCTTC.

The rearrangement joins TRBV9 to TRBJ2-3; D might be TRBD1 (6 bases). V lost 4 bases, J lost 2 bases, and 11 bases lay in between. Germline-derived CDR1 and CDR2 are SGDLS and YYNGEE. CDR3 length: 14 residues. For the CDR3, the DNA is TGTGCCAGCAGCCCCTGGGACACCACAGATACGCAGTATTTT. As protein: CASSPWDTTDTQYF.

The genes are TRBV12-5 and TRBJ2-1, with D tentatively TRBD1 or TRBD2 (5 bases each). This CDR3 is 13 amino acids long. CDR1 is LGHNT and CDR2 is FRNRAP in the germline V gene. Between the trimmed V and J ends, which lost 5 bases and 8 bases, there was a span of 13 bases. DNA of the CDR3: TGTGCTAGTGGTCTGGGTCAGGGACATGAGCAGTTCTTC. It codes for CASGLGQGHEQFF.

The chain has TRBV7-8 and TRBJ2-7; D is unresolved. Germline CDR1 and CDR2: SGHVS and FQNEAQ. The V and J ends lost 2 bases and 0 bases respectively, with 11 bases between them. This CDR3 spans 15 amino acids. In DNA form, the CDR3 reads TGTGCCAGCAGCTTACGCTCCCGAAGCTCCTACGAGCAGTACTTC. The encoded protein is CASSLRSRSSYEQYF. Using reference TRBV7-8 and TRBJ2-7 for the parts outside the CDR3, the full variable domain is GAGVSQSPRYKVAKRGQDVALRCDPISGHVSLFWYQQALGQGPEFLTYFQNEAQLDKSGLPSDRFFAERPEGSVSTLKIQRTQQEDSAVYLCASSLRSRSSYEQYFGPGTRLTVT.

This chain uses TRBV7-8 with TRBJ2-2; TRBD1 matches at 8 bases. The germline gives CDR1 SGHVS, CDR2 FQNEAQ. The CDR3 has 15 residues. V lost 2 bases, J lost 3 bases, and 2 bases stayed unmatched. This chain's CDR3 is CASSLTTGDTGELFF. The CDR3 DNA sequence: TGTGCCAGCAGCTTAACGACAGGGGACACCGGGGAGCTGTTTTTT.

The chain has TRBV21-1 and TRBJ2-7. TRBV21-1 is classified as a pseudogene. CDR3 length: 11 residues. Written as DNA, the CDR3 is TGTGCCAGTCGTCCACCCTACGAGCAGTACTTC. It is translated as CASRPPYEQYF.

The CDR3, as DNA: TGTGCCAGCAGCTTAACTAGACCCCGGAACACCGGGGAGCTGTTTTTT. Encoded protein: CASSLTRPRNTGELFF. The chain links TRBV7-3 to TRBJ2-2; D gene ambiguous. The CDR3 is made up of 16 amino acids. V lost 0 bases and J lost 1, with 9 bases in between. From germline, CDR1 is SGHTA and CDR2 FQGTGA.

This clone has just a few counts. This sequence joins TRBV7-9 and TRBJ1-5; D uncertain. V lost 5 bases, J lost 4 bases, and 9 bases lay in between. There are 13 residues in the CDR3. CDR1 and CDR2 from the germline V gene are SEHNR and FQNEAQ (reference sequence). The CDR3 region is CASSRGGNQPQHF. In DNA, the CDR3 is TGTGCCAGCAGCCGTGGAGGAAATCAGCCCCAGCATTTT.

The chain joins TRBV28 to TRBJ1-4; D not certain. V was shortened by 1 base and J by 4 bases, with 13 bases between the two germline ends. CDR3 length equals 16 residues. Germline V CDR1 and CDR2: MDHEN, SYDVKM. CDR3 residues: CASSLYNTLNNEKLFF. The CDR3 coding sequence is TGTGCCAGCAGTTTATACAACACCTTAAATAATGAAAAACTGTTTTTT.

This chain links TRBV7-9 with TRBJ1-2, with D possibly TRBD1 on 5 matching bases. CDR1 SEHNR and CDR2 FQNEAQ come from the germline V gene (reference sequence). The V and J ends lost 3 bases and 4 bases respectively, with 9 bases between them. The CDR3 is made up of 13 amino acids. Here the CDR3 DNA reads TGTGCCAGCAGCTTTAGGGGAACCTATGGCTACACCTTC. As protein: CASSFRGTYGYTF.

This chain joins TRBV7-9 and TRBJ1-1; D perhaps matches TRBD1 (5 bases). This CDR3 contains 15 residues. Germline assignment: CDR1 SEHNR and CDR2 FQNEAQ (reference sequence). Trimming cost V 8 bases and J 2 bases, with 18 bases left between them. CDR3 sequence reads: CASGGNGNTNTEAFF. Here the CDR3 DNA reads TGTGCCAGCGGGGGTAACGGGAATACAAACACTGAAGCTTTCTTT.

This chain connects TRBV9 to TRBJ2-6; perhaps TRBD1 as D (6 bases). Germline V gene lookup returns CDR1 SGDLS and CDR2 YYNGEE. V lost 0 bases and J 3 bases, leaving 7 bases between the germline ends. This CDR3 contains 15 residues. The CDR3 loop is CASSVEGVGANVLTF. The CDR3 bases are TGTGCCAGCAGCGTAGAGGGGGTTGGGGCCAACGTCCTGACTTTC. The full variable domain, completed using reference TRBV9 and TRBJ2-6, is DSGVTQTPKHLITATGQRVTLRCSPRSGDLSVYWYQQSLDQGLQFLIQYYNGEERAKGNILERFSAQQFPDLHSELNLSSLELGDSALYFCASSVEGVGANVLTFGAGSRLTVL.

This clone was observed a single time. The chain links TRBV10-2 to TRBJ1-6; the D is unclear. Trimming pared 2 bases from V and 10 bases from J, leaving 12 bases between. Germline V gene lookup returns CDR1 WSHSY and CDR2 SAAADI. This CDR3 is built from 14 residues. CDR3 sequence reads: CASSEQGRQSPLHF. The CDR3 DNA reads TGCGCCAGCAGTGAGCAAGGGCGCCAGTCACCCCTCCACTTT.

The J gene is TRBJ1-5, the V gene TRBV10-3; D is possibly TRBD1 (5 bases). V gave up 10 bases and J gave up 3 bases, with 16 bases separating them. The CDR3 totals 14 residues. Germline assignment: CDR1 ENHRY and CDR2 SYGVKD. CDR3 coding DNA: TGTGCCAGCAACGGCAGGGCTATCAATCAGCCCCAGCATTTT. Its translation is CASNGRAINQPQHF.

This chain connects TRBV5-1 to TRBJ2-3; tentatively, D is TRBD1 (5 bases). V lost 0 bases to trimming and J lost 2 bases, with 10 bases between them. Germline V CDR1 and CDR2: SGHRS, YFSETQ. The CDR3 is 15 residues long. The CDR3, as DNA: TGCGCCAGCAGCTTGGCCCCAGGGTACACAGATACGCAGTATTTT. It yields the protein CASSLAPGYTDTQYF.

The chain couples TRBV18 to TRBJ2-5; D is undetermined. V lost 3 bases and J lost 5, with 10 bases in between. The CDR3 has 13 residues. From germline, CDR1 is KGHSH and CDR2 LQKENI. The CDR3 DNA is TGTGCCAGCTCACCGATAGTGACGGAGACCCAGTACTTC. Translated, it gives CASSPIVTETQYF.

The rearrangement joins TRBV28 to TRBJ1-5, with 7 bases identical to TRBD1. J lost 5 bases, V lost 6 bases, and 7 bases had no gene match. Per germline, CDR1 MDHEN and CDR2 SYDVKM. The CDR3 is made up of 14 amino acids. CDR3 coding DNA: TGTGCCAGCAGCTTACAGGGGCTCTATCAGCCCCAGCATTTT. It encodes CASSLQGLYQPQHF.

The rearrangement joins TRBV6-5 to TRBJ2-1; 7 nucleotides align to TRBD2. The junction had 7 bases not matched to a gene; V was cut back by 6 bases and J by 8 bases. Germline V gene data show CDR1 as MNHEY and CDR2 as SVGAGI. This CDR3 has 13 residues. The CDR3: CASRTSWEYEQFF. The CDR3 bases are TGTGCCAGCAGGACTAGCTGGGAGTATGAGCAGTTCTTC.

Here the CDR3 reads CASSLGSTADTQYF. CDR3 in DNA: TGCGCCAGCAGCCTTGGTAGTACGGCAGATACGCAGTATTTT. The gene calls are TRBV5-1 and TRBJ2-3, with D unclear. Germline CDR1 SGHRS, CDR2 YFSETQ. Trimming took 4 bases from V and 4 from J, leaving 13 bases between them. This CDR3 has 14 amino acids.

A single count supports this clone. The CDR3 spells CASSIRQGDEQFF. Here the CDR3 DNA reads TGTGCCAGCAGCATCCGACAGGGTGATGAGCAGTTCTTC. The gene calls are TRBV7-9 and TRBJ2-1; 7 bases map to TRBD1. CDR1 and CDR2 (germline): SEHNR, FQNEAQ (reference sequence). This CDR3 is 13 amino acids long. V was pared by 5 bases and J by 8 bases, with 6 bases of the junction left unmatched.

This sequence joins TRBV10-1 and TRBJ2-7; D unresolved. V lost 2 bases and J 4 bases, leaving 15 bases between the germline ends. From germline, CDR1 is WNHNN and CDR2 SYGVQD (reference sequence). This CDR3 is built from 15 residues. In DNA, the CDR3 is TGCGCCAGCAGTGAGGTTCAGAATGCTCCTTACGAGCAGTACTTC. Residues: CASSEVQNAPYEQYF.